This T cell receptor (beta chain) was sequenced during a study of blood T cell repertoires in COVID-19. About the study: Acute and convalescent COVID-19 specimens originated in the United States, Italy and Spain. PBMCs, B-cell-depleted T cells, or T cells were the source of the cDNA or gDNA that made up the material.

Deletions cut 3 bases from V and 0 bases from J, with 12 bases between. This CDR3 comprises 16 residues. CDR1 MNHEY and CDR2 SVGAGI come from the germline V gene. As processed by the authors: Nucleated cell number was recorded as an estimate derived from reference gene primer amplification. Sequenced by immunoSEQ multiplex PCR; TCRdb stores in-frame clones only, minus some. That table is the source of V, J and clone size, and D and trimming were worked out from the DNA. This table holds approximately 300,000 clones, around 86% found once. This sequence was found in a man between 50 and 59 years old with active or convalescent COVID-19. This sequence joins TRBV6-5 and TRBJ2-4; D may be TRBD2 (6 bases). The sample taken for sequencing was peripheral blood. The CDR3 sequence: CASSYSGLRAKNIQYF. In DNA form, the CDR3 reads TGTGCCAGCAGTTATAGCGGACTCCGAGCCAAAAACATTCAGTACTTC.